Listed here are 21 T cell receptor beta chains from one sample, sequenced in a study of beta chain features in type 1 diabetes. Sequencing targeted expressed TCRB transcripts, as all isolated RNA had been reverse transcribed. This table comes from immunoSEQ multiplex PCR, and its TCRdb copy is limited to in-frame clones, with some not included. This sample has 450,000 or so clones, with around 10% found just once. The sequencing sample was made of naive CD4+ T cells from blood. The receptors derive from a woman aged 18-29 years in good health.

Regarding this clone: The sample has other DNA sequences that encode this CDR3 too. The chain joins TRBV7-2 to TRBJ2-6; perhaps TRBD1 as D (6 bases). V was cut by 4 bases and J by 0 bases, with 7 bases left in between. The CDR3 length is 15 residues. Germline V gene data show CDR1 as SGHTA and CDR2 as FQGNSA. CDR3: CASSYRVSGANVLTF. The CDR3 nucleotides read TGTGCCAGCAGCTACAGGGTCTCTGGGGCCAACGTCCTGACTTTC.

The V call is TRBV27, the J call TRBJ2-1, with 12 nucleotides matching TRBD2. The CDR3 consists of 16 residues. The V segment lost 3 bases and the J segment 7 bases; nucleotides outside the gene matches: 7. Germline values: CDR1 MNHEY, CDR2 SMNVEV (reference sequence). The CDR3 nucleotides read TGTGCCAGCAGTTTCAGACTAGCGGGAGCATGGAATGAGCAGTTCTTC. This encodes CASSFRLAGAWNEQFF.

This clone appeared a few times. The chain has TRBV7-9 and TRBJ1-1, with D tentatively TRBD1 (5 bases). This CDR3 contains 17 residues. Germline V gives CDR1 SEHNR, CDR2 FQNEAQ (reference sequence). With 0 bases removed from V and 5 bases from J, the gap between germline ends came to 19 bases. In DNA, the CDR3 is TGTGCCAGCAGCTTAGCGGGCAGGGTTCTAGACGAGACTGAAGCTTTCTTT. As protein: CASSLAGRVLDETEAFF.

This clone was detected only a few times. V usage is TRBV13 and J usage is TRBJ1-5; D is perhaps TRBD1 (6 bases). V was pared by 4 bases and J by 6 bases, with 10 bases between. The CDR3 length is 13 residues. Germline V CDR1 and CDR2: PRHDT, FYEKMQ (reference sequence). DNA of the CDR3: TGTGCCAGCAGCTCCAGGGGTGGTCAGCCCCAGCATTTT. Translating gives CASSSRGGQPQHF.

The V and J genes are TRBV7-9 and TRBJ2-5; D is ambiguous. Per germline, CDR1 SEHNR and CDR2 FQNEAQ (reference sequence). The CDR3 covers 13 residues. V lost 1 base, J lost 5 bases, and 8 bases lay in between. The CDR3 sequence: CASSLDWVETQYF. In nucleotides, the CDR3 is TGTGCCAGCAGCTTAGATTGGGTGGAGACCCAGTACTTC. Full variable domain (missing parts from reference TRBV7-9 and TRBJ2-5): DTGVSQNPRHKITKRGQNVTFRCDPISEHNRLYWYRQTLGQGPEFLTYFQNEAQLEKSRLLSDRFSAERPKGSFSTLEIQRTEQGDSAMYLCASSLDWVETQYFGPGTRLLVL.

The chain joins TRBV2 to TRBJ1-2; no clear D gene. Per the germline V gene, CDR1 is SNHLY and CDR2 is FYNNEI. V dropped 6 bases and J dropped 8 bases, with 16 bases sitting between them. This CDR3 comprises 13 residues. DNA for the CDR3: TGTGCCAGCAGCGGCGTCGGATTATACGGCTACACCTTC. Translated, it gives CASSGVGLYGYTF.

This clone was seen only a few times. This rearrangement joins TRBV14 to TRBJ2-3; tentative D call: TRBD2 (5 bases). Trimming removed 4 bases at V and 4 bases at J, with 21 bases between. This CDR3 comprises 17 residues. Looked up from germline, CDR1 is SGHDN and CDR2 is FVKESK. In DNA, the CDR3 is TGTGCCAGCAGCCCCGGACCGGGTCGAAAGAGGGCAGATACGCAGTATTTT. Translation: CASSPGPGRKRADTQYF.

V usage is TRBV15 and J usage is TRBJ2-4; D gene ambiguous. Germline CDR1 and CDR2: LNHNV and YYDKDF (reference sequence). Trimming cost V 2 bases and J 0 bases, with 11 bases left between them. CDR3 length: 16 residues. The CDR3 sequence is CATSRRVPLAKNIQYF. DNA for the CDR3: TGTGCCACCAGCAGAAGGGTCCCTCTAGCCAAAAACATTCAGTACTTC.

The CDR3 DNA reads TGTGCCAGCAGTGGTACATCAACGGGATTCAAAGGCTACACCTTC. Amino acid sequence: CASSGTSTGFKGYTF. The chain links TRBV25-1 to TRBJ1-2; D unclear. The germline V and J ends were trimmed by 4 bases and 8 bases, with 20 bases remaining between them. Germline V gene sequence: CDR1 MGHDK, CDR2 SYGVNS. The CDR3 is 15 amino acids.

The CDR3 sequence: CASSPAGRQETQYF. In DNA, the CDR3 is TGTGCCAGCTCACCAGCTGGACGGCAAGAGACCCAGTACTTC. The rearrangement links TRBV18 to TRBJ2-5; D gene uncertain. This CDR3 has 14 residues. Trimming took off 2 bases at V and 2 bases at J, with 9 bases between the two ends. Looked up from germline, CDR1 is KGHSH and CDR2 is LQKENI.

The chain carries TRBV6-5 and TRBJ1-6; perhaps TRBD1 as D (5 bases). The germline gives CDR1 MNHEY, CDR2 SVGAGI. This CDR3 has 15 amino acids. V lost 3 bases and J lost 7, with 13 bases in between. Here the CDR3 reads CASSYGQGSNSPLHF. CDR3 in DNA: TGTGCCAGCAGTTATGGTCAGGGATCGAATTCACCCCTCCACTTT.

This clone was observed a handful of times. The chain uses TRBV7-2 and TRBJ2-5; D may be TRBD2 (5 bases). Trimming pared 5 bases from V and 2 bases from J, leaving 15 bases between. The CDR3 has 15 amino acids. Germline V gene sequence: CDR1 SGHTA, CDR2 FQGNSA. CDR3 bases: TGTGCCAGCAGCCCGGGGTTAAGGAGACAAGAGACCCAGTACTTC. Its translation is CASSPGLRRQETQYF.

This clone was detected a few times. The rearrangement links TRBV5-1 to TRBJ2-1; 8 nucleotides agree with TRBD2. V shed 4 bases, J shed 12 bases, and the junction held 18 bases outside the gene matches. From germline, CDR1 is SGHRS and CDR2 YFSETQ. This CDR3 has 16 amino acids. CDR3 region: CASSRVAGFSDIGQFF. CDR3 sequence (DNA): TGCGCCAGCAGCAGGGTAGCGGGATTTAGTGATATTGGGCAGTTCTTC.

The chain uses TRBV5-1 and TRBJ2-1; tentative D call: TRBD1 (6 bases). Trimming pared 1 base from V and 6 bases from J, leaving 11 bases between. There are 14 residues in the CDR3. Germline V gives CDR1 SGHRS, CDR2 YFSETQ. CDR3 amino acids: CASSLFGRGNEQFF. DNA of the CDR3: TGCGCCAGCAGCTTGTTTGGCAGGGGCAATGAGCAGTTCTTC.

The chain recombines TRBV10-3 with TRBJ2-5, with unresolved D. Trimming stripped 3 bases from V and 4 bases from J, with 9 bases between. There are 13 residues in the CDR3. Germline values: CDR1 ENHRY, CDR2 SYGVKD. CDR3 residues: CAISDESVETQYF. The CDR3 DNA follows: TGTGCCATCAGTGACGAATCTGTAGAGACCCAGTACTTC.

V and J are TRBV9 and TRBJ2-3, with D hard to call. The V gene lost 4 bases and the J gene lost 7 bases, with 13 bases spanning the gap. Per germline, CDR1 SGDLS and CDR2 YYNGEE. This CDR3 is 13 amino acids long. CDR3 coding DNA: TGTGCCAGCAGCACCCCCGCAGGATATACGCAGTATTTT. Translation: CASSTPAGYTQYF.

This clone occurred a few times. The chain recombines TRBV4-3 with TRBJ1-2; D remains ambiguous. The length of the CDR3 is 15 residues. V shed 3 bases and J shed 0 bases, with 11 bases lying between them. Germline CDR1 LGHNA, CDR2 YSLEER. This CDR3 is CASSQGSSTNYGYTF. The CDR3 DNA follows: TGCGCCAGCAGCCAGGGGAGTTCCACTAACTATGGCTACACCTTC.

This clone was observed a handful of times. V and J are TRBV7-3 and TRBJ1-1; D gene unclear. V was pared by 1 base and J by 1 base, with 4 bases between. This CDR3 spans 13 amino acids. Germline CDR1 SGHTA, CDR2 FQGTGA. This chain's CDR3 is CASSLNRNTEAFF. The CDR3 DNA follows: TGTGCCAGCAGCTTAAACAGGAACACTGAAGCTTTCTTT.

This clone was detected a few times. This chain joins TRBV30 and TRBJ1-3; D is unclear. Deletions cut 0 bases from V and 3 bases from J, with 6 bases between. The CDR3 contains 13 residues. Germline CDR1 is GTSNPN and CDR2 is SVGIG (reference sequence). CDR3 sequence: CAWSVDNGNTIYF. CDR3 sequence (DNA): TGTGCCTGGAGTGTTGACAATGGAAACACCATATATTTT.

This clone was seen only a few times. The gene calls are TRBV7-2 and TRBJ2-7; D is uncertain. CDR1 and CDR2 (germline): SGHTA, FQGNSA. The CDR3 is 11 residues long. Trimming removed 2 bases at V and 6 bases at J, with 5 bases between. CDR3 DNA sequence: TGTGCCAGCAGCTTACGGGCCGAGCAGTACTTC. It is translated as CASSLRAEQYF.

The rearrangement uses TRBV7-2 and TRBJ2-5, with 8 bases aligning to TRBD1. The CDR3 length is 17 residues. V shed 5 bases and J 4 bases; nucleotides not matched to a gene: 15. Germline loops: CDR1 SGHTA, CDR2 FQGNSA. CDR3 sequence reads: CASSLRGQGARGETQYF. DNA for the CDR3: TGTGCCAGCAGCCTTAGGGGGCAGGGGGCGCGGGGAGAGACCCAGTACTTC.